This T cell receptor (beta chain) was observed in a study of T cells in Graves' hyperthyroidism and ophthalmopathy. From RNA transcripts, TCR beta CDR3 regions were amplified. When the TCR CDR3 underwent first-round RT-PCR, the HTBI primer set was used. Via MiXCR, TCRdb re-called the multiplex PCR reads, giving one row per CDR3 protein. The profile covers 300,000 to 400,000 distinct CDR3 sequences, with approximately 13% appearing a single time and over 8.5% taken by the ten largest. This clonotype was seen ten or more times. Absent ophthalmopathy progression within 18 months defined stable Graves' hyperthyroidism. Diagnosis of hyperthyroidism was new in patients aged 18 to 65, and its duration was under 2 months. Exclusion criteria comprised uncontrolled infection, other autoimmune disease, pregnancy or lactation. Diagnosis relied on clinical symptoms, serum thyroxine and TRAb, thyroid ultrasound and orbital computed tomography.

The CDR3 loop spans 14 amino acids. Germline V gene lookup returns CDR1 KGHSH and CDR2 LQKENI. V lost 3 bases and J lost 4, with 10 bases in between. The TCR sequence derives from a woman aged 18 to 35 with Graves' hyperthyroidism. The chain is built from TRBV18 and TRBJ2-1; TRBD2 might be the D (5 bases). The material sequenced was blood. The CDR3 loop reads CASSPTREYNEQFF. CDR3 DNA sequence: TGTGCCAGCTCACCTACAAGGGAGTACAATGAGCAGTTCTTC.